The next 14 T cell receptor delta chains were all read from a single sample in a study of gamma-delta T cells after stem cell transplantation. TCRdb made new clone calls on the RT-PCR reads using CATT. The table has thousands of delta-chain clones, approximately 1.8% seen once; the top ten hold 30% to 45%. The sample taken for sequencing was gamma-delta T cells. The receptors shown here come from a human donor. It is not recorded whose cells these are; they may come from a transplant donor.

This clone showed up just a few times. A far larger clone is one base from this, pointing to a likely read error. This CDR3 is also generated by other DNA sequences in the sample. This chain uses TRDV2 with TRDJ1, with a possible D match to TRDD3 (5 bases). Trimming took 0 bases from V and 0 from J, leaving 13 bases between them. CDR1 GEAIGNYY and CDR2 EKD come from the germline V gene. The length of the CDR3 is 16 residues. In DNA, the CDR3 is TGTGCCTGTGACACCTTAGGGGGTACCTACACCGATAAACTCATCTTT. Translation gives CACDTLGGTYTDKLIF.

Worth noting for this clone: TCRdb records a much larger clone's protein for this DNA, with a difference at residue 6 that likely arises from a read error; the protein given is the translation of the DNA. The V and J genes are TRDV2 and TRDJ1, with 10 bases that match TRDD3. Per germline, CDR1 GEAIGNYY and CDR2 EKD. This CDR3 spans 22 amino acids. Unmatched junction bases numbered 21, after V lost 0 bases and J lost 0 bases. The CDR3 here is CACDTILSGLNWGIPYTDKLIF. Here the CDR3 DNA reads TGTGCCTGTGACACCATCCTTAGTGGGCTAAATTGGGGGATACCGTACACCGATAAACTCATCTTT.

This clone appeared a few times. The protein held in TCRdb is that of a much larger clone and does not match this DNA's translation at residues 6 and 15, likely because of a read error; the protein shown is translated from the DNA. The chain has TRDV2 and TRDJ1; TRDD3 matches 8 bases. The CDR3 consists of 16 residues. Germline V gene lookup returns CDR1 GEAIGNYY and CDR2 EKD. CDR3 in amino acids: CACDTTAGGPTDKLTF. The CDR3 DNA is TGTGCCTGTGACACAACGGCTGGGGGACCCACCGATAAACTCACCTTT.

By sample fraction, this clone is medium-sized. Other DNA sequences in this sample translate to the same CDR3. This rearrangement joins TRDV2 to TRDJ1, with D unresolved. The V gene lost 0 bases and the J gene lost 0 bases, with 10 bases spanning the gap. The CDR3 consists of 15 residues. CDR1 and CDR2 (germline): GEAIGNYY, EKD. The CDR3 DNA sequence: TGTGCCTGTGACACCGTCGGGGTTCACACCGATAAACTCATCTTT. Translated, it gives CACDTVGVHTDKLIF.

This clone occurred a few times. A single base is all that separates this from a far larger clone, so a read error is likely. This same CDR3 is encoded by further DNA sequences in the sample. The chain combines TRDV2 with TRDJ1; 10 nucleotides match TRDD3. The CDR3 totals 21 residues. Per the germline V gene, CDR1 is GEAIGNYY and CDR2 is EKD. V lost 1 base to trimming and J lost 0 bases; unmatched junction nucleotides: 19. The CDR3: CACDTLPTWGIGTHYTDKLIF. CDR3 DNA sequence: TGTGCCTGTGACACGCTCCCTACCTGGGGGATAGGGACGCACTACACCGATAAACTCATCTTT.

Only a few counts were recorded for this clone. The chain combines TRDV2 with TRDJ1, with 13 bases that match TRDD3. The length of the CDR3 is 19 residues. CDR1 is GEAIGNYY, CDR2 EKD, per germline. After removal of 1 base from V and 0 bases from J, the junction contained 10 bases not matched to a gene. CDR3: CACDTLRGTGGYDTDKLIF. DNA of the CDR3: TGTGCCTGTGACACGCTACGCGGAACTGGGGGATACGACACCGATAAACTCATCTTT.

This clone came up many times. This probably arose from a read error, given a far larger clone one base away. Other nucleotide sequences from this sample produce the same CDR3. The CDR3 protein is CACDTMAGGPTDKLIF. CDR3 coding DNA: TGCGCCTGTGACACAATGGCTGGGGGACCCACCGATAAACTCATCTTT. V gene TRDV2 combines with J gene TRDJ1, with 8 nucleotides matching TRDD3. The CDR3 length is 16 residues. The V gene's germline CDR1 is GEAIGNYY and CDR2 EKD.

In this sample, this clone turned up many times. Other nucleotide sequences from this sample produce the same CDR3. CDR3 in DNA: TGTGCCTGTGACACTGGGGGTATTTTGACGGGGGAAAAGCCCTGGGACACCCGACAGATGTTTTTC. Translating it yields CACDTGGILTGEKPWDTRQMFF. The chain is built from TRDV2 and TRDJ3; tentative D call: TRDD3 (6 bases). The CDR3 is 22 amino acids. The ends were cut back, 1 base at V and 2 bases at J, with 26 bases in the middle. Germline CDR1 reads GEAIGNYY; CDR2 reads EKD.

This clone was observed a few times. This likely traces to a read error, being one base from a far larger clone. Other DNA sequences of this sample code for an identical CDR3. The chain combines TRDV2 with TRDJ1, with TRDD3 identical over 10 bases. The CDR3 has 16 amino acids. The junction had 8 bases not matched to a gene; V was cut back by 3 bases and J by 2 bases. The germline gives CDR1 GEAIGNYY, CDR2 EKD. The CDR3 is CACDPLLGDSTDKLIF. The CDR3, as DNA: TGTGCCTGTGACCCTTTACTGGGGGATTCTACCGATAAACTCATCTTT.

This clone turned up a few times. The chain is built from TRDV2 and TRDJ1; 10 nucleotides line up with TRDD3. V trimming: 0 bases; J trimming: 3 bases; junction bases outside the gene matches: 9. Germline CDR1 is GEAIGNYY and CDR2 is EKD. The CDR3 consists of 17 residues. CDR3 in DNA: TGTGCCTGTGACACCGTACTCCTGGGGGATAGGGCCGATAAACTCATCTTT. Translating gives CACDTVLLGDRADKLIF.

The sample holds a few counts of this clone. This likely traces to a read error, being one base from a far larger clone. The CDR3 nucleotides read TGTGCCTGTGACCCATTATGGGATACGGGGACCAATAAACTCATCTTT. Translated: CACDPLWDTGTNKLIF. The chain joins TRDV2 to TRDJ1, with 8 bases aligning to TRDD3. With 3 bases clipped from V and 6 bases from J, the junction kept 14 bases outside the gene matches. The CDR3 is 16 amino acids. The germline V gene encodes CDR1 GEAIGNYY and CDR2 EKD.

This clone was observed a few times. The protein recorded in TCRdb matches a much larger clone and deviates from this DNA's translation at residue 10, suggesting a read error; the protein here is obtained by translating the DNA. In DNA, the CDR3 is TGTGCCTGTGACGAAGTATATTCTGGGCTATTAACCGATAAACTCATCTTT. Protein: CACDEVYSGLLTDKLIF. The V gene is TRDV2, the J gene TRDJ1; D perhaps matches TRDD3 (5 bases). Trimming removed 3 bases from V and 2 bases from J, with 21 bases in between. This CDR3 comprises 17 residues. Germline loops: CDR1 GEAIGNYY, CDR2 EKD.

Comment on this clone: One junction end does not reproduce the germline sequence, and a read error may be involved. The chain carries TRDV2 and TRDJ1, with D perhaps TRDD3 (6 bases). Germline V gene data show CDR1 as GEAIGNYY and CDR2 as EKD. CDR3 length equals 17 residues. The DNA of the CDR3 is TGTGCCTGTGATACCCTGGGGTGCCCCAGGGACACCGATAAACCCATCTTT. Encoded protein: CACDTLGCPRDTDKPIF.

This clone was observed a handful of times. A read error likely explains why the TCRdb protein, taken from a much larger clone, differs from this DNA's translation at residue 12; the protein shown is translated from the DNA. This sequence joins TRDV2 and TRDJ1; tentative D call: TRDD3 (5 bases). Germline CDR1 reads GEAIGNYY; CDR2 reads EKD. The CDR3 is made up of 15 amino acids. Deletions cut 0 bases from V and 10 bases from J, with 20 bases between. The CDR3 is CACDTVGDIGELLIF. The CDR3 DNA sequence: TGTGCCTGTGACACCGTTGGAGATATAGGGGAGTTACTCATCTTT.